This T cell receptor beta chain is from a study of blood T cell repertoires in COVID-19. Overall study context: The United States, Italy and Spain provided the acute and convalescent COVID-19 samples. T cells, B-cell-depleted T cells, or PBMCs supplied cDNA or gDNA.

In terms of age and location, participants ranged from roughly 18 to 100 years and lived in under 30 US areas. V gave up 1 base and J gave up 5 bases, with 13 bases separating them. The CDR3 is 15 amino acids. Germline CDR1 LGHNT, CDR2 FRNRAP. Per the study methods: How many nucleated cells were present was estimated from reference gene primer amplification. Assay: immunoSEQ multiplex PCR; the TCRdb copy retains only in-frame clones and omits some. V and J calls and clone size are as listed in that table; D and trimming were resolved from the DNA. The table has 200,000 or so clones, around 83% seen once.

The rearrangement links TRBV12-5 to TRBJ2-3; the D gene is possibly TRBD1 (6 bases). The sample consisted of PBMCs or T cells enriched from blood (not recorded which). The TCR sequence derives from a woman aged 40 to 50 with acute COVID-19. The CDR3 loop reads CASGLGSGQRDTQYF. For the CDR3, the DNA is TGTGCTAGTGGTTTGGGATCGGGACAAAGAGATACGCAGTATTTT.